The clone carrying this T cell receptor (beta chain) was detected many times. What it binds is not known. This entry comes from a study of Graves' ophthalmopathy and Graves' hyperthyroidism. Study as a whole: Hyperthyroidism showing no ophthalmopathy within 18 months of follow-up was stable. Whole-study findings and limits: Stable hyperthyroidism and ophthalmopathy were told apart by a 13-signature model, which achieved 85% to 90% sensitivity and approximately 81% specificity. Most expanded thyroid clonotypes above 0.001 frequency also appeared in blood.

V lost 3 bases to trimming and J lost 4 bases; unmatched junction nucleotides: 5. This CDR3 is 14 amino acids long. The germline V gene encodes CDR1 SEHNR and CDR2 FQNEAQ (reference sequence). RNA transcripts served as template for amplifying TCR beta CDR3 sequences. First-round RT-PCR with HTBI primers preceded a second-round multiplex PCR. TCRdb called the multiplex PCR reads again in MiXCR, with one record for every CDR3 protein. The sample holds roughly 1.1 million distinct CDR3 sequences, about 36% seen once. Clinicians diagnosed using symptoms, serum thyroxine, TRAb, thyroid ultrasound and orbital computed tomography.

Sequencing was performed on peripheral blood or thyroid tissue (not recorded which). The source of this sequence is an adult man with Graves' hyperthyroidism. The J gene is TRBJ2-7, the V gene TRBV7-9; 8 bases agree with TRBD1. Written as DNA, the CDR3 is TGTGCCAGCAGCTTGCAGGGGGCAGCGTACGAGCAGTACTTC. Translated: CASSLQGAAYEQYF.